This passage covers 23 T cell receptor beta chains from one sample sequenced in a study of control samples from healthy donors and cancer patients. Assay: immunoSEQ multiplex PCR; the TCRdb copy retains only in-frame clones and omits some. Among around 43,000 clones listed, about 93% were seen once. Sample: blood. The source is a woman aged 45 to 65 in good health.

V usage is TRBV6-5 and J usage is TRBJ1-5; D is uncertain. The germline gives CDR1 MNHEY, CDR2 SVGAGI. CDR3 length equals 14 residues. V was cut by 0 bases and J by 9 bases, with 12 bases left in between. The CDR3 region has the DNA TGTGCCAGCAGTTACTCGAGGATAGAAGTGCCCCAGCATTTT. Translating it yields CASSYSRIEVPQHF.

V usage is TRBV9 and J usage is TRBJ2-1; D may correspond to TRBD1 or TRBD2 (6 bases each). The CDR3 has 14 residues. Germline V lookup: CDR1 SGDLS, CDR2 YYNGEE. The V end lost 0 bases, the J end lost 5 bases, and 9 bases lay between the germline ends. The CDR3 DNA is TGTGCCAGCAGCGTAGGGGGGGACAACAATGAGCAGTTCTTC. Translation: CASSVGGDNNEQFF.

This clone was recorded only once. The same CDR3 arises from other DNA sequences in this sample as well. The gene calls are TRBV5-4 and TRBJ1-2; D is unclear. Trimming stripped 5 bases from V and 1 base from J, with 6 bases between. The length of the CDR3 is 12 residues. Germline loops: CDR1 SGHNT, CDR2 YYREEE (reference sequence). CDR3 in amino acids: CASSPRNYGYTF. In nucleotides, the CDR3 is TGTGCCAGCAGTCCACGTAACTATGGCTACACCTTC.

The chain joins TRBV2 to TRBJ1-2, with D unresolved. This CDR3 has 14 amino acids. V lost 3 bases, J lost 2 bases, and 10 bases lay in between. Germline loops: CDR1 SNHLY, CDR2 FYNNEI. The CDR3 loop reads CASSEHRDNYGYTF. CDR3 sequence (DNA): TGTGCCAGCAGTGAGCACCGAGACAACTATGGCTACACCTTC.

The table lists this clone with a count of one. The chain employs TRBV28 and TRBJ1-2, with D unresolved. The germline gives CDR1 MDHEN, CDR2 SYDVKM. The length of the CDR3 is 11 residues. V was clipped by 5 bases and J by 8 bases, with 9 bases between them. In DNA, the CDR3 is TGTGCCAGCAGTGGGGAGTACGGCTACACCTTC. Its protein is CASSGEYGYTF.

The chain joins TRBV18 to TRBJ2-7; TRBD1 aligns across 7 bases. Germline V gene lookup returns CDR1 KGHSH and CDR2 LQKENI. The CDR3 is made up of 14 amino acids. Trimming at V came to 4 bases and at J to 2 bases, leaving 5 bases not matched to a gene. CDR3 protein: CASSRAQGAYEQYF. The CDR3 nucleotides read TGTGCCAGCTCACGGGCCCAGGGGGCCTACGAGCAGTACTTC.

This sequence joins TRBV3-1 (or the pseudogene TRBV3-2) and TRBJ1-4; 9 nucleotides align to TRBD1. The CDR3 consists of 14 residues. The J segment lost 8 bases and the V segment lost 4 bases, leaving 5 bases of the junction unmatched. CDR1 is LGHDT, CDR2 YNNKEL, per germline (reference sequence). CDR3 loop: CASSPGQGGEKLFF. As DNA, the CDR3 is TGTGCCAGCAGCCCGGGACAGGGAGGGGAAAAACTGTTTTTT.

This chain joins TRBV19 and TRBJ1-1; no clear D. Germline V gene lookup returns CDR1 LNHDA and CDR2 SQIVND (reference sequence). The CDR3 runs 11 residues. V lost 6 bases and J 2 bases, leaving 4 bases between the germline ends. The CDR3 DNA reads TGTGCCAGTAGAAGAAACACTGAAGCTTTCTTT. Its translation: CASRRNTEAFF.

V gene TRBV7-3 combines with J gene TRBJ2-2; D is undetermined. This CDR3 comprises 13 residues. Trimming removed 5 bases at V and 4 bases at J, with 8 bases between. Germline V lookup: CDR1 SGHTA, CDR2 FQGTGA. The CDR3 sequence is CASSPLATGELFF. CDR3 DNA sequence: TGTGCCAGCAGCCCGCTTGCCACCGGGGAGCTGTTTTTT.

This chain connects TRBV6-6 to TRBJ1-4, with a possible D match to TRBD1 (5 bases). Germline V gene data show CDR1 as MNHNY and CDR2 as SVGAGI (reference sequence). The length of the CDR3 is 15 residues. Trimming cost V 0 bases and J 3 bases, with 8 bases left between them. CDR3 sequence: CASSYSSGSNEKLFF. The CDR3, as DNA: TGTGCCAGCAGTTACTCATCAGGGTCTAATGAAAAACTGTTTTTT.

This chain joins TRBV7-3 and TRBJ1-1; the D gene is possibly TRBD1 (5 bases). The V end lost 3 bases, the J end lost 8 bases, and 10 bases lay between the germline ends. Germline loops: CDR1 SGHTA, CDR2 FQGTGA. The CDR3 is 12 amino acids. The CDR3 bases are TGTGCCAGCAGCTTCGGGGGAGGAGAAGCTTTCTTT. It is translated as CASSFGGGEAFF.

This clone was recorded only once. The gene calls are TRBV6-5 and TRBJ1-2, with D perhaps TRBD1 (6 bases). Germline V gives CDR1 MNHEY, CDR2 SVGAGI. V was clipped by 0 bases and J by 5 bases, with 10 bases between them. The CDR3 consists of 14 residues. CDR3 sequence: CASSYSAGEYGYTF. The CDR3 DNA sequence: TGTGCCAGCAGTTACTCGGCAGGGGAATATGGCTACACCTTC.

In nucleotides, the CDR3 is TGCGCCAGCAGCCCGGGACAGGGCGCAGGAAACACCATATATTTT. Encoded protein: CASSPGQGAGNTIYF. The rearrangement uses TRBV4-1 and TRBJ1-3; 9 bases match TRBD1. V dropped 4 bases and J dropped 4; count of bases not matched to a gene: 5. This CDR3 contains 15 residues. Per germline, CDR1 MGHRA and CDR2 YSYEKL.

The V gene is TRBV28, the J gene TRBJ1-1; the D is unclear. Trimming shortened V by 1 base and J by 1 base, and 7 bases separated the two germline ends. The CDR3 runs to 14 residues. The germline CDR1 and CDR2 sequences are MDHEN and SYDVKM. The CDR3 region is CASSLLSGNTEAFF. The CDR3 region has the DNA TGTGCCAGCAGTTTATTGAGTGGGAACACTGAAGCTTTCTTT.

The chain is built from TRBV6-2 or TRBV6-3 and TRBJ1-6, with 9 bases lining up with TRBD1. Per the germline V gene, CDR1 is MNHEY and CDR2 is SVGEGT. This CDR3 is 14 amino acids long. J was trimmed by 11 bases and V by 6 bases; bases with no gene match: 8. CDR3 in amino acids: CASSPDRGKTPLHF. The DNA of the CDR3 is TGTGCCAGCAGCCCTGACAGGGGGAAGACACCCCTCCACTTT.

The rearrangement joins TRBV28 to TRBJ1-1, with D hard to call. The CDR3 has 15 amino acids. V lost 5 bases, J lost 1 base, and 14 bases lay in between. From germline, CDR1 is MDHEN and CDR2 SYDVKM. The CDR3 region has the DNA TGTGCCAGCAGTCGGGTTACCCTCGGGAACACTGAAGCTTTCTTT. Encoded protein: CASSRVTLGNTEAFF.

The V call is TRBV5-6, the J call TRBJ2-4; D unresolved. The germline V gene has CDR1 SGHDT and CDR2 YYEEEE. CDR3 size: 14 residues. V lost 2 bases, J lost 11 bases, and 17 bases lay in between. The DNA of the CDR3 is TGTGCCAGCAGCTTCTCGGGTCCCCCTTTTGTTCAGTACTTC. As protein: CASSFSGPPFVQYF.

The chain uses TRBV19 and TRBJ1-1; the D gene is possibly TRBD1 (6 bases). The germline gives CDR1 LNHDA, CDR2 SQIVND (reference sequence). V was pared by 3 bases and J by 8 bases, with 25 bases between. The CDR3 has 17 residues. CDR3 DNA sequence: TGTGCCAGTAGTATGGGTAGGACAGTTACCCGATTCTCCGAAGCTTTCTTT. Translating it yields CASSMGRTVTRFSEAFF.

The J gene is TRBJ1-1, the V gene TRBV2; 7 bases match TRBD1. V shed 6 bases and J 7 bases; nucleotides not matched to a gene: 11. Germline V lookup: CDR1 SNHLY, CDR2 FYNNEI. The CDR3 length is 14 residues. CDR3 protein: CASRQGQDRNEAFF. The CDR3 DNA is TGTGCCAGCAGACAAGGACAGGATCGGAATGAAGCTTTCTTT.

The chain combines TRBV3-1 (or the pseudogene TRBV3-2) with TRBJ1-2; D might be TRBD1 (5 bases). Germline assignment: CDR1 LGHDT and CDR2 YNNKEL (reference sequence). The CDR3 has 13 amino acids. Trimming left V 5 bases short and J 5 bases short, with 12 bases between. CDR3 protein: CASSKTDKYGYTF. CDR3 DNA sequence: TGTGCCAGCAGCAAGACAGATAAATATGGCTACACCTTC.

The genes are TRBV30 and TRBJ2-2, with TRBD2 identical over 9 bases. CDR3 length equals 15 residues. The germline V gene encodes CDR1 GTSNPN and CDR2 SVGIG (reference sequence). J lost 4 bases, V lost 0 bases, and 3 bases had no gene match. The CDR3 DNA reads TGTGCCTGGAGTGTAACTAGCGGGTTCACCGGGGAGCTGTTTTTT. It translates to CAWSVTSGFTGELFF.

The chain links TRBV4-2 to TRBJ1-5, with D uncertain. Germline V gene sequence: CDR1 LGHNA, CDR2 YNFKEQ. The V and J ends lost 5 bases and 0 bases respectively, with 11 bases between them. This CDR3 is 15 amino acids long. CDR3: CASSSTAYSNQPQHF. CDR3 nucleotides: TGTGCCAGCAGCTCGACTGCATATAGCAATCAGCCCCAGCATTTT.

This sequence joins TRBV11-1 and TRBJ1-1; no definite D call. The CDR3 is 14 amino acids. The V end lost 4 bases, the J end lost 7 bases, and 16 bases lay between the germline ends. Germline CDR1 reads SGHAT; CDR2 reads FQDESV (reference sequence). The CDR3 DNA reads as TGTGCCAGCAGCTCCAACCGGGTCCATGGTGAAGCTTTCTTT. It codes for CASSSNRVHGEAFF.